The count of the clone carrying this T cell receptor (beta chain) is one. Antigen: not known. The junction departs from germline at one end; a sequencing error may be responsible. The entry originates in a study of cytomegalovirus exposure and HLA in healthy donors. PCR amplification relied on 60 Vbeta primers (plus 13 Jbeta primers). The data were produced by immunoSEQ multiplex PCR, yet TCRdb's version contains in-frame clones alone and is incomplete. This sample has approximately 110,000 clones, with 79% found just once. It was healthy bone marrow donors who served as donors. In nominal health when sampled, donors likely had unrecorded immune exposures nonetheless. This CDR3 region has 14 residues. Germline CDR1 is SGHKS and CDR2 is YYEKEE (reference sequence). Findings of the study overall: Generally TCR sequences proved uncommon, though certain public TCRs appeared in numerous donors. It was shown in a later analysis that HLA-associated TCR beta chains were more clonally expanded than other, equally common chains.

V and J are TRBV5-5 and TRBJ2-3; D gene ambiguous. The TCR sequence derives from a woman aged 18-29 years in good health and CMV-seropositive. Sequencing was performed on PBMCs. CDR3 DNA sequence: TGTGCCAGCAGCTTCTTAGGCAGCACAGATGCGCAGTATTTT. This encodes CASSFLGSTDAQYF.